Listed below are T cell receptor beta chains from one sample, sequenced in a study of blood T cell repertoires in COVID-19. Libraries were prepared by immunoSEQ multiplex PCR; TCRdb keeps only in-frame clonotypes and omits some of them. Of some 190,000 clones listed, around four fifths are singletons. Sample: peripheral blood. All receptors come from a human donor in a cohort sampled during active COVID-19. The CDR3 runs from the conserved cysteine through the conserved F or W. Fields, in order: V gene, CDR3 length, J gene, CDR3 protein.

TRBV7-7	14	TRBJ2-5	CASSSNPGKETQYF
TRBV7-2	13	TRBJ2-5	CASSFRQRETQYF
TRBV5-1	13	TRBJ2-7	CASSTDGREEQYF
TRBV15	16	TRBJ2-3	CATSRETGASTDTQYF
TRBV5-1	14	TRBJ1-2	CASSPGERLYGYTF
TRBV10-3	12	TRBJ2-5	CAIRSGQETQYF
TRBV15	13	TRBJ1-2	CATSRASGYGYTF
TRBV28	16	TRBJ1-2	CASSPPGQVTRGGYTF
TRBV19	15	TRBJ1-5	CASTPGTGENQPQHF
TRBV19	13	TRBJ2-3	CASKSPPEDTQYF
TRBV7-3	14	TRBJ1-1	CASSAVRGNTEAFF
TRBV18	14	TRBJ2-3	CASSSRTGTDTQYF
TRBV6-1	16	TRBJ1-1	CASSDDRAYMNTEAFF
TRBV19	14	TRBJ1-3	CASSSQVSGNTIYF
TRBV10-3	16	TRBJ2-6	CAISESNRAGANVLTF